These 27 T cell receptor beta chains originate from one sample sequenced in a study of blood T cell repertoires in COVID-19. Clones were read by immunoSEQ multiplex PCR, and TCRdb kept only the in-frame ones, dropping some. This sample has 200,000 to 300,000 clones, with about 87% found just once. The sequenced material came from PBMCs or T cells enriched from blood (not recorded which). These receptors all stem from a middle-aged woman with acute COVID-19.

This clone was observed a few times. The V gene is TRBV19, the J gene TRBJ1-4; D possibly corresponds to TRBD1 (6 bases). V was clipped by 5 bases and J by 5 bases, with 12 bases between them. The V gene's germline CDR1 is LNHDA and CDR2 SQIVND (reference sequence). The CDR3 totals 14 residues. This CDR3 is CASSLGTLNEKLFF. The CDR3 DNA sequence: TGTGCCAGTAGTCTCGGGACACTGAATGAAAAACTGTTTTTT.

This rearrangement joins TRBV27 to TRBJ1-6; TRBD1 aligns across 9 bases. V lost 3 bases, J lost 7 bases, and 7 bases stayed unmatched. CDR3 length: 16 amino acids. Looked up from germline, CDR1 is MNHEY and CDR2 is SMNVEV (reference sequence). CDR3 loop: CASSLDGTGNNSPLHF. The CDR3 nucleotides read TGTGCCAGCAGTTTGGACGGGACAGGGAACAATTCACCCCTCCACTTT.

V gene TRBV29-1 combines with J gene TRBJ1-5, with D maybe TRBD1 (6 bases). Trimming removed 2 bases at V and 5 bases at J, with 31 bases between. The CDR3 length is 20 residues. Germline CDR1 and CDR2: SQVTM and ANQGSEA. The CDR3 DNA reads as TGCAGCGTTGAATCCTCCCCGGGACAAAACATTATATTAGCAGATCAGCCCCAGCATTTT. Amino acid sequence: CSVESSPGQNIILADQPQHF.

J is TRBJ2-1 and V is TRBV2, with 13 bases fitting TRBD2. The CDR3 is made up of 16 amino acids. Germline CDR1 is SNHLY and CDR2 is FYNNEI. The junction had 11 bases not matched to a gene; V was cut back by 5 bases and J by 10 bases. In nucleotides, the CDR3 is TGTGCCAGCAGTCGACAAGGACTAGCGGGAGCTCAGGAGCAGTTCTTC. This translates into CASSRQGLAGAQEQFF.

The V call is TRBV9, the J call TRBJ2-1, with 9 bases matching TRBD2. The germline gives CDR1 SGDLS, CDR2 YYNGEE. This CDR3 contains 14 residues. The V gene end was trimmed by 4 bases and the J gene end by 8 bases; junction bases not matched to a gene: 7. The CDR3 bases are TGTGCCAGCAGCTCCATGGGACTAGCTGATGAGCAGTTCTTC. It specifies CASSSMGLADEQFF.

This clone was seen only a few times. The chain uses TRBV5-4 and TRBJ1-6; no firm D call. CDR3 length: 14 residues. Trimming stripped 0 bases from V and 8 bases from J, with 9 bases between. The germline CDR1 and CDR2 sequences are SGHNT and YYREEE (reference sequence). The CDR3 coding sequence is TGTGCCAGCAGCTTGGCCTCTCCGGATTCACCCCTCCACTTT. It is translated as CASSLASPDSPLHF.

The genes are TRBV9 and TRBJ1-4; 9 bases fit TRBD1. This CDR3 contains 15 residues. V trimming: 3 bases; J trimming: 8 bases; junction bases outside the gene matches: 8. In germline, CDR1 is SGDLS, CDR2 YYNGEE. CDR3 DNA: TGTGCCAGCAGCGAACAGGGGGCCTTGGGGGAAAAACTGTTTTTT. Encoded protein: CASSEQGALGEKLFF.

The rearrangement links TRBV2 to TRBJ1-5; D may be TRBD1 (5 bases). The CDR3 sequence is 17 residues long. The germline CDR1 and CDR2 sequences are SNHLY and FYNNEI. V was trimmed by 6 bases and J by 4 bases, leaving 22 bases between them. The CDR3, as DNA: TGTGCCAGCAGCGAGGACATATACGGCGCCGCTAATCAGCCCCAGCATTTT. Translation gives CASSEDIYGAANQPQHF.

The CDR3 DNA follows: TGTGCCAGCAGCTTATTAGACAGGGGAGGCACTGAAGCTTTCTTT. Translation: CASSLLDRGGTEAFF. The chain carries TRBV7-9 and TRBJ1-1, with TRBD1 matching 8 bases. The germline CDR1 and CDR2 sequences are SEHNR and FQNEAQ (reference sequence). V was pared by 2 bases and J by 4 bases, with 6 bases of the junction left unmatched. CDR3 size: 15 residues.

V and J are TRBV11-2 and TRBJ1-1; no firm D call. The CDR3 is 13 amino acids. V was shortened by 5 bases and J by 1 base, with 8 bases between the two germline ends. Per the germline V gene, CDR1 is SGHAT and CDR2 is FQNNGV. The CDR3 sequence: CASSLNGNTEAFF. CDR3 coding DNA: TGTGCCAGCAGCCTGAACGGGAACACTGAAGCTTTCTTT.

The chain has TRBV3-1 (or the pseudogene TRBV3-2) and TRBJ1-2; D might be TRBD1 (5 bases). Trimming took 3 bases from V and 6 from J, leaving 14 bases between them. This CDR3 region has 14 residues. Germline CDR1 is LGHDT and CDR2 is YNNKEL (reference sequence). The CDR3 bases are TGTGCCAGCAGCCAGGAGGGGCTGAACAATGGCTACACCTTC. Translation gives CASSQEGLNNGYTF.

V gene TRBV19 combines with J gene TRBJ1-2, with D maybe TRBD1 (5 bases). V shed 0 bases and J shed 4 bases, with 12 bases lying between them. The CDR3 loop spans 15 amino acids. CDR1 and CDR2 from the germline V gene are LNHDA and SQIVND (reference sequence). The DNA of the CDR3 is TGTGCCAGTAGTATAGATCTGGGGCAGGGCTATGGCTACACCTTC. Translation gives CASSIDLGQGYGYTF. Variable domain in full (rest from reference TRBV19 and TRBJ1-2): DGGITQSPKYLFRKEGQNVTLSCEQNLNHDAMYWYRQDPGQGLRLIYYSQIVNDFQKGDIAEGYSVSREKKESFPLTVTSAQKNPTAFYLCASSIDLGQGYGYTFGSGTRLTVV.

The chain couples TRBV1 to TRBJ2-7; the tabulated D call, TRBD2, remains unverified against the DNA. TRBV1 is an annotated pseudogene. The CDR3 has 15 residues. The CDR3: CTSSQAESLGLGQYV. CDR3 sequence (DNA): TGCACCAGCAGCCAAGCGGAGTCGTTAGGACTAGGGCAGTACGTC.

The chain combines TRBV9 with TRBJ1-1, with 7 nucleotides matching TRBD1. Germline loops: CDR1 SGDLS, CDR2 YYNGEE. V dropped 0 bases and J dropped 0; count of bases not matched to a gene: 5. The CDR3 covers 16 residues. In nucleotides, the CDR3 is TGTGCCAGCAGCGTAGGGGGGGACAGACTGAACACTGAAGCTTTCTTT. It is translated as CASSVGGDRLNTEAFF.

The V call is TRBV9, the J call TRBJ2-1; no firm D call. This CDR3 has 12 amino acids. Trimming removed 4 bases from V and 8 bases from J, with 10 bases in between. The germline V gene encodes CDR1 SGDLS and CDR2 YYNGEE. CDR3 residues: CASSTTVDEQFF. In DNA, the CDR3 is TGTGCCAGCAGCACCACGGTCGATGAGCAGTTCTTC. Variable domain in full (rest from reference TRBV9 and TRBJ2-1): DSGVTQTPKHLITATGQRVTLRCSPRSGDLSVYWYQQSLDQGLQFLIQYYNGEERAKGNILERFSAQQFPDLHSELNLSSLELGDSALYFCASSTTVDEQFFGPGTRLTVL.

The chain recombines TRBV12-3 or TRBV12-4 with TRBJ1-1; no clear D. Trimming shortened V by 6 bases and J by 6 bases, and 11 bases separated the two germline ends. The CDR3 covers 12 residues. In nucleotides, the CDR3 is TGTGCCAGCAGGTGGGGAGGTGCTGAAGCTTTCTTT. Translation: CASRWGGAEAFF.

Concerning this clone itself: Other DNA sequences from this sample encode an identical CDR3 as well. The rearrangement joins TRBV7-9 to TRBJ1-2, with D unclear. CDR1 and CDR2 (germline): SEHNR, FQNEAQ (reference sequence). V was clipped by 4 bases and J by 3 bases, with 9 bases between them. The CDR3 length is 13 residues. The CDR3 region is CASSSDKDYGYTF. In DNA, the CDR3 is TGTGCCAGCAGCTCAGACAAGGACTATGGCTACACCTTC.

The chain carries TRBV6-5 and TRBJ2-7; TRBD2 matches at 7 bases. V dropped 0 bases and J dropped 2; count of bases not matched to a gene: 7. Germline values: CDR1 MNHEY, CDR2 SVGAGI. This CDR3 is built from 16 residues. CDR3 in DNA: TGTGCCAGCAGTTACTCTGCGAGCGGGGCCACCTACGAGCAGTACTTC. Translated, it gives CASSYSASGATYEQYF.

V usage is TRBV2 and J usage is TRBJ1-2; the match to TRBD1 covers 10 bases. Per germline, CDR1 SNHLY and CDR2 FYNNEI. Germline trimming cut 6 bases from V and 7 bases from J; bases unmatched to any gene: 11. The CDR3 is 15 residues long. The chain's CDR3 is CASSGTGGTGVGYTF. CDR3 bases: TGTGCCAGCAGCGGAACGGGGGGGACAGGGGTTGGCTACACCTTC.

Turning to this clone: In the same sample, other DNA sequences code for this CDR3. This chain links TRBV5-6 with TRBJ1-1; 7 nucleotides agree with TRBD1. The CDR3 is made up of 14 amino acids. Germline CDR1 reads SGHDT; CDR2 reads YYEEEE. J was trimmed by 1 base and V by 4 bases; bases with no gene match: 4. The CDR3 region is CASSRTGKNTEAFF. The CDR3 nucleotides read TGTGCCAGCAGCCGGACAGGTAAGAACACTGAAGCTTTCTTT.

The V gene is TRBV30, the J gene TRBJ2-2; 7 positions agree with TRBD1. V lost 3 bases, J lost 6 bases, and 10 bases stayed unmatched. In germline, CDR1 is GTSNPN, CDR2 SVGIG (reference sequence). The CDR3 is made up of 15 amino acids. The CDR3 loop reads CAWSPTLQGAGELFF. DNA for the CDR3: TGTGCCTGGAGCCCAACCCTCCAGGGGGCCGGGGAGCTGTTTTTT.

This clone was observed a single time. The chain employs TRBV3-1 (or the pseudogene TRBV3-2) and TRBJ2-3; 15 positions match TRBD2. The V gene's germline CDR1 is LGHDT and CDR2 YNNKEL (reference sequence). The ends lost 4 bases at V and 6 bases at J; junction bases unmatched: 11. The CDR3 sequence is 18 residues long. The CDR3 sequence: CASSPWTSGGAGVDTQYF. For the CDR3, the DNA is TGTGCCAGCAGCCCCTGGACTAGCGGGGGGGCTGGGGTTGATACGCAGTATTTT.

The chain couples TRBV5-1 to TRBJ2-1; TRBD2 matches 9 bases. V lost 2 bases to trimming and J lost 7 bases; unmatched junction nucleotides: 10. Germline V gives CDR1 SGHRS, CDR2 YFSETQ. This CDR3 is 16 amino acids long. CDR3 coding DNA: TGCGCCAGCAGCTTTGGAGCGCGGGAGGGCCGAAATGAGCAGTTCTTC. This codes for CASSFGAREGRNEQFF.

The chain combines TRBV2 with TRBJ1-1, with 9 bases matching TRBD1. This CDR3 contains 14 residues. Trimming at V came to 6 bases and at J to 1 base, leaving 3 bases not matched to a gene. CDR1 and CDR2 from the germline V gene are SNHLY and FYNNEI. The CDR3 nucleotides are TGTGCCAGCAGCTCGACAGGGGGGAACACTGAAGCTTTCTTT. Translation gives CASSSTGGNTEAFF.

The chain carries TRBV30 and TRBJ2-1, with 10 bases aligning to TRBD1. The CDR3 length is 16 residues. Looked up from germline, CDR1 is GTSNPN and CDR2 is SVGIG (reference sequence). J gave up 7 bases and V 2 bases, and 11 bases lay outside the gene matches. The CDR3 DNA is TGTGCCTGGAGTAACCTGCCGCCGGGACAGGGGAATGAGCAGTTCTTC. This gives the protein CAWSNLPPGQGNEQFF.

The rearrangement uses TRBV18 and TRBJ2-7, with 9 bases matching TRBD1. The CDR3 is made up of 14 amino acids. CDR1 and CDR2 from the germline V gene are KGHSH and LQKENI. The V gene end was trimmed by 5 bases and the J gene end by 4 bases; junction bases not matched to a gene: 6. The DNA of the CDR3 is TGTGCCAGCTCAGTCGGGACAGGGTTATACGAGCAGTACTTC. It codes for CASSVGTGLYEQYF. The full variable domain, completed using reference TRBV18 and TRBJ2-7, is NAGVMQNPRHLVRRRGQEARLRCSPMKGHSHVYWYRQLPEEGLKFMVYLQKENIIDESGMPKERFSAEFPKEGPSILRIQQVVRGDSAAYFCASSVGTGLYEQYFGPGTRLTVT.

The chain is built from TRBV7-8 and TRBJ2-5; 10 bases fit TRBD1. Trimming cost V 5 bases and J 4 bases; bases outside gene matches: 4. This CDR3 has 14 amino acids. In germline, CDR1 is SGHVS, CDR2 FQNEAQ. The CDR3 sequence is CASSPWTGGETQYF. The DNA of the CDR3 is TGTGCCAGCAGCCCCTGGACAGGGGGAGAGACCCAGTACTTC.